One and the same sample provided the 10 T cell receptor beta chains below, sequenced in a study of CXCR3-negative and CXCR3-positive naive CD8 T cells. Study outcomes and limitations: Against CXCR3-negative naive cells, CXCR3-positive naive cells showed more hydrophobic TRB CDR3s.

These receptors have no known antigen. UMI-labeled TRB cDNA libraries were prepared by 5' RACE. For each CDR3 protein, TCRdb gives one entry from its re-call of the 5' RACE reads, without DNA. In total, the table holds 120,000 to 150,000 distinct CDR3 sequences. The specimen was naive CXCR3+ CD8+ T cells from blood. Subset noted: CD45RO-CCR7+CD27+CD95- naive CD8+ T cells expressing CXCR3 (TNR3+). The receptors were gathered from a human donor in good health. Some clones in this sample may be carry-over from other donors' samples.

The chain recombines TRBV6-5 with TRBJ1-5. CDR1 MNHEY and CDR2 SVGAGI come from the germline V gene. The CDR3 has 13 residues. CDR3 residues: CASSSNKDQPQHF.

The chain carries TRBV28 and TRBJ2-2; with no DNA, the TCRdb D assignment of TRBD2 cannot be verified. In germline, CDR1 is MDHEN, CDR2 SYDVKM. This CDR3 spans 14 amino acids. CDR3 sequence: CASRRLANTGELFF.

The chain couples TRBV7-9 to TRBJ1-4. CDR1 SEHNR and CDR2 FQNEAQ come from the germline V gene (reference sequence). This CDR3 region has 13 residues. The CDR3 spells CASSFGTNEKLFF.

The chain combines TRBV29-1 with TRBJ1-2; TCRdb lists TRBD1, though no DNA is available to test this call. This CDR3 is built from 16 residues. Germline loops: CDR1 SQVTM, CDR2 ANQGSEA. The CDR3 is CSVDVWTGGEDYGYTF. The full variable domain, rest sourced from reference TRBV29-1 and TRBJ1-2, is SAVISQKPSRDICQRGTSLTIQCQVDSQVTMMFWYRQQPGQSLTLIATANQGSEATYESGFVIDKFPISRPNLTFSTLTVSNMSPEDSSIYLCSVDVWTGGEDYGYTFGSGTRLTVV.

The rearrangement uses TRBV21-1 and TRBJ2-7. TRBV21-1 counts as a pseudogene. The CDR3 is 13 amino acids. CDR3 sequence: CASRWQEPYEQYF.

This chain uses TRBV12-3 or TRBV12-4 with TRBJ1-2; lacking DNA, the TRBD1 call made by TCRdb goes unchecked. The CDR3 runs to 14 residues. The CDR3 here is CASSTGTDNYGYTF.

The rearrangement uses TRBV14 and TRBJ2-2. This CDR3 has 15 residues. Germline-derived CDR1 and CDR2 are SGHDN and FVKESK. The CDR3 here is CASSQGRGHGGELFF. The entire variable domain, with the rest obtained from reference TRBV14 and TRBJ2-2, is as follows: EAGVTQFPSHSVIEKGQTVTLRCDPISGHDNLYWYRRVMGKEIKFLLHFVKESKQDESGMPNNRFLAERTGGTYSTLKVQPAELEDSGVYFCASSQGRGHGGELFFGEGSRLTVL.

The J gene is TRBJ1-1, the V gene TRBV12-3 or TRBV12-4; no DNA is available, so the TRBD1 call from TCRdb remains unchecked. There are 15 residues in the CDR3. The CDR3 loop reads CASTHLGTGVTEAFF.

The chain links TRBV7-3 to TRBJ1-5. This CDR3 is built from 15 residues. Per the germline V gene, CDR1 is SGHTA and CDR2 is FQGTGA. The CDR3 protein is CASSLNGYSNQPQHF.

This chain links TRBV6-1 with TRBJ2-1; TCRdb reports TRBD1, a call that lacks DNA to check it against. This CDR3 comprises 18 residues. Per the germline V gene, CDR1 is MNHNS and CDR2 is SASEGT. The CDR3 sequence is CASSPRDRVIDLQWEQFF.